These 14 T cell receptor delta chains came from one sample sequenced in a study of γδ T cells in repeated Plasmodium falciparum infection. TCRdb reanalyzed the multiplex PCR reads using CATT. The top ten hold 15% of the sample, which has tens of thousands of delta-chain clones, over 1.5% seen once. Bulk repertoires came from Vgamma9/Vdelta2+ or Vdelta2-negative gammadelta T cells flow-sorted from PBMC. Sequenced material: gamma-delta T cells from blood. These receptor sequences come from a pool of human donors (malaria-infected and uninfected, not separated).

This clone was seen a handful of times. The protein TCRdb lists belongs to a much larger clone and differs from this DNA's translation at residue 14, which points to a read error; the protein shown is made from the DNA. The CDR3 sequence is CALGESILQNIWGMRADKLIF. The CDR3 nucleotides are TGTGCTCTTGGGGAAAGTATCCTACAAAACATTTGGGGGATGCGCGCCGATAAACTCATCTTT. The rearrangement uses TRDV1 and TRDJ1; 8 bases match TRDD3. TCRdb lists no J gene, so it was determined here by aligning the DNA to germline. J gave up 3 bases and V 2 bases, and 23 bases lay outside the gene matches. The germline V gene has CDR1 TSWWSYY and CDR2 QGS. This CDR3 spans 21 amino acids.

This clone is classed as medium-sized. This could be a read error, since a much larger clone is one nucleotide away. This chain connects TRDV2 to TRDJ2, with D possibly matching TRDD3 (6 bases). The length of the CDR3 is 17 residues. V lost 0 bases, J lost 6 bases, and 19 bases lay in between. CDR1 and CDR2 from the germline V gene are GEAIGNYY and EKD. CDR3 nucleotide sequence: TGTGCCTGTGACACCGTACTGGGAACGAACCTGGCAGCACAACTCTTCTTT. Its protein is CACDTVLGTNLAAQLFF.

There are a few counts of this clone. This DNA translates differently at residue 13 from the TCRdb protein, which is that of a much larger clone; a read error is likely, and the protein shown is the DNA's own translation. The rearrangement joins TRDV1 to TRDJ1; no clear D gene. Here the J gene was assigned by germline matching of the DNA, as TCRdb has none. Germline V gives CDR1 TSWWSYY, CDR2 QGS. The length of the CDR3 is 19 residues. V shed 6 bases and J shed 1 base, with 27 bases lying between them. This chain's CDR3 is CALGRPLVGTKPCTDKLIF. As DNA, the CDR3 is TGTGCTCTTGGTCGTCCCCTTGTCGGGACCAAACCTTGCACCGATAAACTCATCTTT.

This clone was seen more than once but under ten times. This likely came from a read error, as a far larger clone is one base away. Other DNA sequences in the same sample also yield this CDR3. The chain employs TRDV2 and TRDJ2; 13 positions agree with TRDD3. The J gene, not given by TCRdb, was assigned here from a germline match of the nucleotide sequence. The germline V gene encodes CDR1 GEAIGNYY and CDR2 EKD. The trim removed 3 bases at V and 0 bases at J, leaving 36 bases unmatched. The CDR3 spans 28 residues. CDR3: CACDSTSPPTGGSLGDTRIPALTAQLFF. The DNA of the CDR3 is TGTGCCTGTGACTCGACCTCGCCTCCTACGGGGGGATCACTGGGGGATACGCGTATCCCAGCTTTGACAGCACAACTCTTCTTT.

This clone has more than one count but fewer than ten. This DNA's translation and the protein TCRdb lists, from a much larger clone, do not match at residue 8, likely due to a read error; the protein shown is translated from the DNA. This rearrangement joins TRDV1 to TRDJ1; unclear D gene. The J gene, missing from TCRdb, was assigned here through DNA to germline matching. Germline CDR1 and CDR2: TSWWSYY and QGS. The length of the CDR3 is 23 residues. The germline V and J ends were trimmed by 0 bases and 4 bases, with 36 bases remaining between them. The CDR3 coding sequence is TGTGCTCTTGGGGAACTAGACGGTAGCTACGGATGGTGGGCGAAACCGGGCTTCGATAAACTCATCTTT. Amino acid sequence: CALGELDGSYGWWAKPGFDKLIF.

This clone was counted a few times. The translation of this DNA and the TCRdb protein of a much larger clone differ at residue 12, probably owing to a read error; the protein shown here is translated from the DNA. This chain joins TRDV1 and TRDJ1, with 8 bases matching TRDD3. This CDR3 is 24 amino acids long. Germline V gives CDR1 TSWWSYY, CDR2 QGS. CDR3 sequence: CALGELGINFRGSWGSTYTDKLIF. The CDR3 DNA reads TGTGCTCTTGGGGAACTAGGTATAAATTTCCGGGGCTCCTGGGGGAGTACGTACACCGACAAACTCATCTTT.

This clone was detected only a few times. The TCRdb record carries a much larger clone's protein, which differs from this DNA's translation at residue 8; a read error is the likely cause, and the protein listed here is the DNA translation. J is TRDJ1 and V is TRDV3; possible D gene TRDD2, 5 bases. This CDR3 has 12 amino acids. CDR1 and CDR2 (germline): TVYSNPD, GDNSRS (reference sequence). In DNA form, the CDR3 reads TGTGCCTTTAAACCCTACACCGGTAAACTCATCTTT. As protein: CAFKPYTGKLIF. The entire variable domain, with the rest obtained from reference TRDV3 and TRDJ1, is as follows: CDKVTQSSPDQTVASGSEVVLLCTYDTVYSNPDLFWYRIRPDYSFQFVFYGDNSRSEGADFTQGRFSVKHILTQKAFHLVISPVRTEDSATYYCAFKPYTGKLIFGKGTRVTVEP.

To note about this clone: The protein given by TCRdb reflects a much larger clone and differs at residue 8 from this DNA's translation, likely from a read error; the protein shown is the DNA's translation. The DNA for the CDR3 is TGTGCTCTTGGGGATACGCCCTCACCTCAGAACGTCACTCTCAAGTACTGGGGACGATACACCGATAAACTCATCTTC. Translating gives CALGDTPSPQNVTLKYWGRYTDKLIF. The J gene went uncalled, whereas the V gene is TRDV1; TRDD3, the D gene given by the table, was not confirmed from the DNA. Per germline, CDR1 TSWWSYY and CDR2 QGS. The CDR3 runs to 26 residues.

A few counts support this clone. The translation of this DNA and the TCRdb protein of a much larger clone differ at residue 12, probably owing to a read error; the protein shown here is translated from the DNA. The chain joins TRDV2 to TRDJ1; 13 bases line up with TRDD3. TCRdb carries no J gene annotation; the J gene was assigned here by matching the DNA with germline. CDR1 and CDR2 (germline): GEAIGNYY, EKD. The V gene end was trimmed by 1 base and the J gene end by 8 bases; junction bases not matched to a gene: 27. The CDR3 is 22 residues long. CDR3 residues: CACDTRQNFLRALLGDTEKLIF. Written as DNA, the CDR3 is TGTGCCTGTGACACGAGGCAAAATTTCCTACGAGCTTTACTGGGGGATACGGAAAAACTCATCTTT.

Worth noting for this clone: TCRdb assigns this DNA the protein of a much larger clone, which departs from its translation at residue 4; this likely reflects a read error, and the protein shown comes from translating the DNA. V is TRDV1 and J is TRDJ1; 10 bases align to TRDD3. The CDR3 spans 23 residues. The V gene's germline CDR1 is TSWWSYY and CDR2 QGS. The CDR3 region has the DNA TGTGCTCTTGAGGAACGAGGTAAGGGTGGCCTACGACTGGGGGATTCCAGACCGTGTAAACTCATCTTT. Amino acid sequence: CALEERGKGGLRLGDSRPCKLIF.

In regard to this clone: The amino acid sequence in TCRdb belongs to a much larger clone and departs from this DNA's translation at residue 5, likely a sequencing read error; the sequence shown is translated from the DNA. The chain has TRDV2 and TRDJ1; 7 bases line up with TRDD3. This CDR3 region has 17 residues. CDR1 is GEAIGNYY, CDR2 EKD, per germline. Unmatched junction bases numbered 12, after V lost 3 bases and J lost 0 bases. The chain's CDR3 is CACDALGGQFYTDKLIF. CDR3 bases: TGTGCCTGTGACGCCCTGGGGGGCCAGTTCTACACCGATAAACTCATCTTT.

Many counts were recorded for this clone. The same CDR3 can be traced to other DNA sequences in this sample. DNA for the CDR3: TGTGCCAAGGCCTTCCGCGGTTGGACTGGGGGATACACCTATACCGATAAACTCATCTTT. Protein product: CAKAFRGWTGGYTYTDKLIF. The V call is TRDV3, the J call TRDJ1; 12 nucleotides align to TRDD3. Germline V CDR1 and CDR2: TVYSNPD, GDNSRS (reference sequence). J lost 2 bases, V lost 5 bases, and 24 bases had no gene match. The CDR3 is 20 amino acids.

Turning to this clone: The mismatch at residue 18 between this DNA's translation and the TCRdb protein of a much larger clone likely reflects a read error; the protein shown is translated from the DNA. The genes are TRDV1 and TRDJ1; a weak D match, TRDD3 (6 bases). The germline V gene has CDR1 TSWWSYY and CDR2 QGS. This CDR3 is 21 amino acids long. DNA for the CDR3: TGTGCTCTTGGGGAACTAGGGCACTACTTCGGATACCTGAGGCCCACCGATAGACTCATCTTT. Its protein product is CALGELGHYFGYLRPTDRLIF.

This clone was found many times. A far larger clone is just one base off, so this is likely a read error. This specimen includes other DNA sequences encoding the same CDR3. The CDR3 bases are TGTGCTCTTTTTTCTTCCCGGGATAAACTCATCTTT. Encoded protein: CALFSSRDKLIF. The rearrangement joins TRDV1 to TRDJ1; maybe TRDD2 (5 bases). The V gene lost 8 bases and the J gene lost 5 bases, with 12 bases spanning the gap. The CDR3 runs to 12 residues. The germline CDR1 and CDR2 sequences are TSWWSYY and QGS.